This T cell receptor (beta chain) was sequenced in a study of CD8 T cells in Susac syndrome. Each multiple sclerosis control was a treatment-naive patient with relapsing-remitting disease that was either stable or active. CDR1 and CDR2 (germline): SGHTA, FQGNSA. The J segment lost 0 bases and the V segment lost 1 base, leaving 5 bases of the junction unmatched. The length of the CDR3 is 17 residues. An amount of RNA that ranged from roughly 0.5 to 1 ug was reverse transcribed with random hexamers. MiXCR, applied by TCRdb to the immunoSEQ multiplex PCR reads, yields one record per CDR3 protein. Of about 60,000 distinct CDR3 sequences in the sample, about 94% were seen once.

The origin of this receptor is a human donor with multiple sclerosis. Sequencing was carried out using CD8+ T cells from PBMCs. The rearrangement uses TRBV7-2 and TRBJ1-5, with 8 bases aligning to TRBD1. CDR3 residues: CASSLGAGGDSNQPQHF. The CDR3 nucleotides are TGTGCCAGCAGCTTAGGTGCAGGGGGCGATAGCAATCAGCCCCAGCATTTT.